This entry lists 23 T cell receptor beta chains sequenced from one sample in a study of response to subunit inactivated influenza vaccine. TCRdb re-called the RT-PCR reads with MiXCR, one entry per CDR3 protein. The profile shows around 540,000 distinct CDR3 sequences, approximately 10% of them singletons. Sample: PBMCs from blood, taken on the day of vaccination. These TCRs come from a man in his fifties or sixties who received an inactivated influenza vaccine.

This clonotype was seen more than once but under ten times. The junction shows a germline mismatch at one end, possibly a read error. This chain links TRBV7-3 with TRBJ2-1; 10 positions match TRBD2. The CDR3 extends over 16 amino acids. Germline CDR1 is SGHTA and CDR2 is FQGTGA. CDR3 in DNA: TGTGCCAGCAGCATAACGGGGACTAGCGATAACAATGAGCAGTTCTTC. Its protein is CASSITGTSDNNEQFF.

This clonotype has a handful of counts. The chain carries TRBV20-1 and TRBJ1-2, with D tentatively TRBD1 (5 bases). The CDR3 runs to 13 residues. Trimming shortened V by 6 bases and J by 0 bases, and 11 bases separated the two germline ends. Germline V gives CDR1 DFQATT, CDR2 SNEGSKA (reference sequence). CDR3 sequence (DNA): TGCAGTGCCCAAGACAGAGCTAACTATGGCTACACCTTC. Translating gives CSAQDRANYGYTF.

This clonotype turned up a few times. The CDR3: CSAGGPGTNTEAFF. CDR3 in DNA: TGCAGTGCCGGGGGGCCGGGAACGAACACTGAAGCTTTCTTT. The chain links TRBV20-1 to TRBJ1-1; perhaps TRBD1 as D (6 bases). This CDR3 is 14 amino acids long. Trimming cost V 6 bases and J 1 base, with 15 bases left between them. Per the germline V gene, CDR1 is DFQATT and CDR2 is SNEGSKA (reference sequence).

This chain uses TRBV2 with TRBJ1-3; D gene unclear. Germline CDR1 reads SNHLY; CDR2 reads FYNNEI. The CDR3 loop spans 15 amino acids. With 3 bases removed from V and 0 bases from J, the gap between germline ends came to 9 bases. Here the CDR3 reads CASSEIPSSGNTIYF. The CDR3 bases are TGTGCCAGCAGTGAGATCCCGAGCTCTGGAAACACCATATATTTT. The full variable domain, rest sourced from reference TRBV2 and TRBJ1-3, is EPEVTQTPSHQVTQMGQEVILRCVPISNHLYFYWYRQILGQKVEFLVSFYNNEISEKSEIFDDQFSVERPDGSNFTLKIRSTKLEDSAMYFCASSEIPSSGNTIYFGEGSWLTVV.

This clonotype occurred many times. This chain links TRBV4-1 with TRBJ2-3; the D call may be TRBD1 or TRBD2 (7 bases each). V lost 1 base and J 4 bases, leaving 30 bases between the germline ends. Germline lookup yields CDR1 MGHRA and CDR2 YSYEKL. The CDR3 covers 21 residues. The CDR3 is CASSQGSPLRGGRLGADTQYF. CDR3 bases: TGCGCCAGCAGCCAAGGATCACCCCTCAGGGGGGGGCGCCTCGGAGCAGATACGCAGTATTTT.

This sequence joins TRBV4-3 and TRBJ2-4; either TRBD1 or TRBD2 may supply D (6 bases each). Trimming took off 1 base at V and 7 bases at J, with 8 bases between the two ends. CDR3 length equals 13 residues. Germline V lookup: CDR1 LGHNA, CDR2 YSLEER. CDR3 nucleotide sequence: TGCGCCAGCAGCCAAGTCGGGGGCAACATTCAGTACTTC. Its translation is CASSQVGGNIQYF.

The genes are TRBV5-1 and TRBJ2-5, with 9 nucleotides matching TRBD1. Germline CDR1 SGHRS, CDR2 YFSETQ. V lost 4 bases and J lost 4; bases outside the gene matches: 5. The CDR3 covers 14 residues. The chain's CDR3 is CASSDTGGPETQYF. Here the CDR3 DNA reads TGCGCCAGCAGCGATACAGGGGGCCCAGAGACCCAGTACTTC.

The CDR3, as DNA: TGCAGCGTTGATGGGGCCGCTGTAGATACGCAGTATTTT. Translating it yields CSVDGAAVDTQYF. The genes are TRBV29-1 and TRBJ2-3; the D gene is possibly TRBD1 (5 bases). V was clipped by 3 bases and J by 5 bases, with 12 bases between them. The germline CDR1 and CDR2 sequences are SQVTM and ANQGSEA. The CDR3 has 13 amino acids.

This clonotype was found a few times. V gene TRBV20-1 combines with J gene TRBJ1-3; no clear D gene. Deletions cut 6 bases from V and 0 bases from J, with 9 bases between. Germline V gene lookup returns CDR1 DFQATT and CDR2 SNEGSKA (reference sequence). The CDR3 covers 13 residues. CDR3 amino acids: CSARPHSGNTIYF. The CDR3, as DNA: TGCAGTGCCCGACCCCACTCTGGAAACACCATATATTTT.

This clonotype occurred many times. This sequence joins TRBV7-2 and TRBJ2-1; D is unresolved. V was clipped by 7 bases and J by 6 bases, with 16 bases between them. This CDR3 comprises 14 residues. From germline, CDR1 is SGHTA and CDR2 FQGNSA. The CDR3 DNA follows: TGTGCCAGCAAAACCCTACTGAGTAGCAATGAGCAGTTCTTC. Residues: CASKTLLSSNEQFF.

The chain has TRBV5-1 and TRBJ1-1; possibly TRBD1 for D (6 bases). The germline V gene encodes CDR1 SGHRS and CDR2 YFSETQ. CDR3 length: 18 residues. Trimming cost V 0 bases and J 4 bases, with 22 bases left between them. The CDR3, as DNA: TGCGCCAGCAGCTTGGACGGACCCCGGGGGGCGAGCAGCACTGAAGCTTTCTTT. Translating it yields CASSLDGPRGASSTEAFF.

This clonotype has at least ten counts. The V gene is TRBV5-1, the J gene TRBJ1-1; D unclear. V dropped 2 bases and J dropped 0 bases, with 8 bases sitting between them. This CDR3 region has 14 residues. Germline CDR1 and CDR2: SGHRS and YFSETQ. Here the CDR3 DNA reads TGCGCCAGCAGCTTAACAGACATGAACACTGAAGCTTTCTTT. It encodes CASSLTDMNTEAFF. Using reference TRBV5-1 and TRBJ1-1 for the parts outside the CDR3, the full variable domain is KAGVTQTPRYLIKTRGQQVTLSCSPISGHRSVSWYQQTPGQGLQFLFEYFSETQRNKGNFPGRFSGRQFSNSRSEMNVSTLELGDSALYLCASSLTDMNTEAFFGQGTRLTVV.

This clonotype was observed a handful of times. V is TRBV10-3 and J is TRBJ1-5; the match to TRBD1 covers 10 bases. The CDR3 is 19 amino acids. Unmatched junction bases numbered 14, after V lost 2 bases and J lost 4 bases. The germline CDR1 and CDR2 sequences are ENHRY and SYGVKD. The CDR3 DNA follows: TGTGCCATCAGTGAGACCTGGGTCGGGACAGGGGTTCGGAATCAGCCCCAGCATTTT. It encodes CAISETWVGTGVRNQPQHF.

In its sample, this clonotype was seen a few times. The chain carries TRBV5-1 and TRBJ2-5, with 7 bases identical to TRBD1. V shed 3 bases, J shed 5 bases, and the junction held 10 bases outside the gene matches. Per the germline V gene, CDR1 is SGHRS and CDR2 is YFSETQ. This CDR3 has 15 residues. The CDR3 reads CASSSGTDGMETQYF. DNA of the CDR3: TGCGCCAGCAGCTCTGGGACAGATGGAATGGAGACCCAGTACTTC.

The chain couples TRBV20-1 to TRBJ2-2, with D hard to call. The CDR3 extends over 13 amino acids. From germline, CDR1 is DFQATT and CDR2 SNEGSKA (reference sequence). The V end was cut by 6 bases, the J end by 4 bases, with 12 bases between. The CDR3 region is CSAYQSPTGELFF. The CDR3 nucleotides read TGCAGTGCCTACCAATCTCCCACCGGGGAGCTGTTTTTT.

The chain links TRBV24-1 to TRBJ2-7, with TRBD1 identical over 8 bases. CDR3 length equals 16 residues. The junction had 12 bases not matched to a gene; V was cut back by 5 bases and J by 4 bases. Germline V gives CDR1 KGHDR, CDR2 SFDVKD. This chain's CDR3 is CATSASGRQGIYEQYF. As DNA, the CDR3 is TGTGCCACCAGTGCTTCGGGCCGACAGGGGATTTACGAGCAGTACTTC.

This clonotype was detected many times. This chain joins TRBV28 and TRBJ2-3; D is unclear. The germline V gene has CDR1 MDHEN and CDR2 SYDVKM. This CDR3 has 14 residues. V lost 3 bases, J lost 4 bases, and 11 bases lay in between. The CDR3 region has the DNA TGTGCCAGCAGTTTTCGGGCAGCCCCAGATACGCAGTATTTT. Translated: CASSFRAAPDTQYF.

This clonotype has only a few counts. This rearrangement joins TRBV12-3 or TRBV12-4 to TRBJ2-3, with 10 bases fitting TRBD2. The V and J ends lost 2 bases and 2 bases, in that order; junction bases with no gene match: 7. CDR3 length: 17 residues. CDR3 DNA: TGTGCCAGCAGTTTAAGGGCTAGCGGGAGCGCCACAGATACGCAGTATTTT. It specifies CASSLRASGSATDTQYF.

This clonotype was recorded a few times. The chain recombines TRBV2 with TRBJ1-5; 8 bases match TRBD1. CDR1 SNHLY and CDR2 FYNNEI come from the germline V gene. This CDR3 contains 15 residues. The ends lost 8 bases at V and 0 bases at J; junction bases unmatched: 6. CDR3 DNA: TGTGCCAGCGCCAGGACAGGGACTAGCAATCAGCCCCAGCATTTT. This codes for CASARTGTSNQPQHF. The full variable domain, completed using reference TRBV2 and TRBJ1-5, is EPEVTQTPSHQVTQMGQEVILRCVPISNHLYFYWYRQILGQKVEFLVSFYNNEISEKSEIFDDQFSVERPDGSNFTLKIRSTKLEDSAMYFCASARTGTSNQPQHFGDGTRLSIL.

V and J are TRBV30 and TRBJ1-4, with a weak D call TRBD1 (5 bases). The V end lost 2 bases, the J end lost 0 bases, and 10 bases lay between the germline ends. The V gene's germline CDR1 is GTSNPN and CDR2 SVGIG (reference sequence). CDR3 length: 15 amino acids. For the CDR3, the DNA is TGTGCCTGGAGTCTCGGGGGGGCAACTAATGAAAAACTGTTTTTT. It encodes CAWSLGGATNEKLFF.

The chain is built from TRBV15 and TRBJ2-7, with 7 bases lining up with TRBD2. The germline gives CDR1 LNHNV, CDR2 YYDKDF (reference sequence). The CDR3 is 15 amino acids. V was clipped by 0 bases and J by 7 bases; unmatched bases: 9. The CDR3 region has the DNA TGTGCCACCAGCAGAGATCGTACAGCGGGGCGGGAGCAGTACTTC. It is translated as CATSRDRTAGREQYF.

The genes are TRBV7-8 and TRBJ2-1; tentative D call: TRBD2 (5 bases). V lost 5 bases and J lost 3, with 5 bases in between. The germline V gene encodes CDR1 SGHVS and CDR2 FQNEAQ. The CDR3 has 12 amino acids. In nucleotides, the CDR3 is TGTGCCAGCAGCACTAGCTACAATGAGCAGTTCTTC. As protein: CASSTSYNEQFF.

This clonotype was counted between two and nine times. The chain carries TRBV24-1 and TRBJ2-5; 8 nucleotides match TRBD1. The CDR3 runs 14 residues. The J segment lost 5 bases and the V segment lost 3 bases, leaving 4 bases of the junction unmatched. Germline CDR1 reads KGHDR; CDR2 reads SFDVKD. CDR3 bases: TGTGCCACCAGTGATCCCCGGACAGGGGAGACCCAGTACTTC. This sequence encodes CATSDPRTGETQYF.